This passage covers 2 T cell receptor beta chains from one sample sequenced in a study of blood T cell repertoires in COVID-19. Sequenced by immunoSEQ multiplex PCR; TCRdb stores in-frame clones only, minus some. The sample contains hundreds of thousands of clones, approximately 86% of which appear only once. Sequenced material: peripheral blood. The receptors were sampled from a woman aged 70-85 years with COVID-19, enrolled during active disease.

This clone was seen a single time. The CDR3 protein is CASSHPDRTNTEAFF. CDR3 DNA: TGCGCCAGCAGCCATCCTGACAGAACTAACACTGAAGCTTTCTTT. The rearrangement links TRBV5-1 to TRBJ1-1, with a possible D match to TRBD1 (5 bases). V was shortened by 4 bases and J by 2 bases, with 15 bases between the two germline ends. The germline V gene has CDR1 SGHRS and CDR2 YFSETQ. CDR3 length: 15 residues.

V and J are TRBV13 and TRBJ2-3, with D possibly being TRBD1 (6 bases). This CDR3 is built from 14 residues. V lost 0 bases, J lost 5 bases, and 9 bases lay in between. Germline-derived CDR1 and CDR2 are PRHDT and FYEKMQ (reference sequence). CDR3 nucleotides: TGTGCCAGCAGCTTAGGAGGGGGTTTAGATACGCAGTATTTT. Translation: CASSLGGGLDTQYF.